This TCR beta chain is drawn from a study of T cell responses to AZD1222 COVID-19 vaccine. Points from the study as a whole: The peak T cell response came first, and repertoires were sampled only after it.

About this clone: Its specificity is unknown.

The V end was cut by 5 bases, the J end by 0 bases, with 5 bases between. CDR1 and CDR2 from the germline V gene are GTSNPN and SVGIG (reference sequence). The CDR3 consists of 11 residues. Generated by immunoSEQ multiplex PCR, the TCRdb table keeps only in-frame clones and is missing some. The table has about 85,000 clones, about nine tenths seen once. The sequence came from an adult in good health. J is TRBJ2-7 and V is TRBV30; D remains ambiguous. This material consisted of peripheral blood, taken on day 0 of AZD1222 vaccination. The CDR3 bases are TGTGCCTGGGGCATCTCCTACGAGCAGTACTTC. Its translation is CAWGISYEQYF.